Listed below are T cell receptor beta chains from one sample, sequenced in a study of technical replicates of blood from a handful of donors. Data came from immunoSEQ multiplex PCR; TCRdb stores just in-frame clones and leaves some out. Counted here are about 88,000 clones, around 92% occurring once; the ten biggest clones make up approximately 0.3%. The source material was T cells isolated from PBMCs. These receptors were obtained from a human donor in good health. CDR3s include the opening cysteine and the closing phenylalanine or tryptophan. A D gene is named only where the DNA matches it firmly. Clone sizes are given selectively: once, few, many, or a class where the clone is expanded.

v_call	d_call	clone_size	j_call	cdr3_nt	cdr3_aa
TRBV9	TRBD1	-	TRBJ2-7	TGTGCCAGCAGCGTAGGCACAGGGGGACCCTACGAGCAGTACTTC	CASSVGTGGPYEQYF
TRBV19	-	few	TRBJ2-5	TGTGCCAGTAGTATCGTCCCAGAGACCCAGTACTTC	CASSIVPETQYF
TRBV13	TRBD2	-	TRBJ2-1	TGTGCCAGCAGCTTAGATTGGAGGACTAGCGGGGGGGCTTACTACAATGAGCAGTTCTTC	CASSLDWRTSGGAYYNEQFF
TRBV5-1	-	-	TRBJ1-5	TGCGCCAGCAGCTTGGTATCAGGGAGCAATCAGCCCCAGCATTTT	CASSLVSGSNQPQHF
TRBV30	TRBD2	-	TRBJ2-1	TGTGCCCGTGGACTAGCGGGCGATATTGAGCAGTTCTTC	CARGLAGDIEQFF
TRBV4-1	-	-	TRBJ2-2	TGCGCCAGCAGCCAAGAAATTGAGGGTGAGCTGTTTTTT	CASSQEIEGELFF
TRBV25-1	-	-	TRBJ1-2	TGTGCCAGCAGTGCATCATCCCTCGGTGGCTACACCTTC	CASSASSLGGYTF
TRBV5-6	TRBD1	-	TRBJ1-2	TGTGCCAGCAGCCCGACAGGGCTCGCCTATGGCTACACCTTC	CASSPTGLAYGYTF
TRBV9	TRBD2	-	TRBJ2-7	TGTGCCAGCTCGGGGGGGCTTTCCTACGAGCAGTACTTC	CASSGGLSYEQYF
TRBV9	TRBD1	-	TRBJ2-7	TGTGCCAGCAGCGTAGGACAGGGAACCGAGCAGTACTTC	CASSVGQGTEQYF
TRBV11-3	TRBD1	-	TRBJ1-1	TGTGCCAGCAGCCCAGTACAGGGGGCAGACCGAGGAGCTTTCTTT	CASSPVQGADRGAFF
TRBV5-1	-	-	TRBJ1-2	TGCGCCAGCAGCTTGGAACAGGGTGCAGGCTATGGCTACACCTTC	CASSLEQGAGYGYTF
TRBV12-5	-	-	TRBJ2-3	TGTGCTAGTGCCTTGCAGAGGGCAGATACGCAGTATTTT	CASALQRADTQYF
TRBV6-6	-	-	TRBJ2-7	TGTGCCAGCAGCCTGGGGCCCCACGAGCAGTACTTC	CASSLGPHEQYF
TRBV6-1	TRBD2	-	TRBJ2-4	TGTGCCAGCAGTGATTTGGCTAGCGGGGGTGATAGCGGCATTCAGTACTTC	CASSDLASGGDSGIQYF
TRBV11-2	-	-	TRBJ2-3	TGTGCCAGCAGCTTAGAAAGGATCGGGAACGCAGATACGCAGTATTTT	CASSLERIGNADTQYF
TRBV2	TRBD1	-	TRBJ2-7	TGTGCCAGCAGTGTGACAGGGGGCGGCGAGCAGTACTTC	CASSVTGGGEQYF
TRBV19	TRBD2	-	TRBJ2-7	TGTGCCAGTAGTGGACTAGCGGGAGTCCGCCACGAGCAGTACTTC	CASSGLAGVRHEQYF
TRBV2	TRBD2	-	TRBJ2-1	TGTGCCAGCTCCACGCCTAGCGGGGGCCTGGGTGAGCAGTTCTTC	CASSTPSGGLGEQFF
TRBV5-1	TRBD2	-	TRBJ2-3	TGCGCCAGCAGCTTGGGGTTACTAGCGGGGGTGCGAGGCACGCAGTATTTT	CASSLGLLAGVRGTQYF